This TCR delta chain was sequenced during a study of γδ T cells in repeated Plasmodium falciparum infection. Study background: Malaria-naive adults were infected with P. falciparum NF54 four times over around 600 days.

With regard to this clone: Only one base separates this from a far larger clonotype, so it likely reflects a read error. Other nucleotide sequences in the sample specify the same CDR3.

TCRdb repeated clone calling on the multiplex PCR reads with CATT. The table records 75,000 to 95,000 delta-chain clones, approximately 0.96% of them present only once. Bulk repertoires came from Vgamma9/Vdelta2+ or Vdelta2-negative gammadelta T cells flow-sorted from PBMC. Trimming took 5 bases from V and 2 from J; bases not matched to a gene: 16. The CDR3 is 18 amino acids. Germline V lookup: CDR1 TSWWSYY, CDR2 QGS. The chain uses TRDV1 and TRDJ1; 8 bases fit TRDD3. No J segment appears in TCRdb, so it was assigned here by matching the sequence to germline. The sequenced sample consisted of gamma-delta T cells from blood. This TCR derives from a pool of human donors (malaria-infected and uninfected, not separated). The CDR3 here is CALGTSRSVGDETDKLIF. Here the CDR3 DNA reads TGTGCTCTTGGGACCTCGAGGTCCGTGGGGGATGAGACCGATAAACTCATCTTT.